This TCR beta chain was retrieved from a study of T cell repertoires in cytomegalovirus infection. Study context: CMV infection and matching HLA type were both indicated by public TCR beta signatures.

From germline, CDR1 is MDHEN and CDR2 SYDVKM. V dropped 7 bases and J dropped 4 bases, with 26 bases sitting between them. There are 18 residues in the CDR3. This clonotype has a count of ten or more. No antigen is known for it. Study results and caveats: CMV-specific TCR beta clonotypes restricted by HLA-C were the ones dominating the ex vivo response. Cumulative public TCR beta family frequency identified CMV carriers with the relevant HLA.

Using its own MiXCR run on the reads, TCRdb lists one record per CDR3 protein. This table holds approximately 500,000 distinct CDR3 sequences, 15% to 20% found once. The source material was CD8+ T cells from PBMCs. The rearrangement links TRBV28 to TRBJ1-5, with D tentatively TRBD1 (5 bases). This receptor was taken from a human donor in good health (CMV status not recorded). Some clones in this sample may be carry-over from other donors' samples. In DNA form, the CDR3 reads TGTGCCAGCAATCCCCTGGGGCCTAGCGGGGCTGGGAATCAGCCCCAGCATTTT. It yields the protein CASNPLGPSGAGNQPQHF.